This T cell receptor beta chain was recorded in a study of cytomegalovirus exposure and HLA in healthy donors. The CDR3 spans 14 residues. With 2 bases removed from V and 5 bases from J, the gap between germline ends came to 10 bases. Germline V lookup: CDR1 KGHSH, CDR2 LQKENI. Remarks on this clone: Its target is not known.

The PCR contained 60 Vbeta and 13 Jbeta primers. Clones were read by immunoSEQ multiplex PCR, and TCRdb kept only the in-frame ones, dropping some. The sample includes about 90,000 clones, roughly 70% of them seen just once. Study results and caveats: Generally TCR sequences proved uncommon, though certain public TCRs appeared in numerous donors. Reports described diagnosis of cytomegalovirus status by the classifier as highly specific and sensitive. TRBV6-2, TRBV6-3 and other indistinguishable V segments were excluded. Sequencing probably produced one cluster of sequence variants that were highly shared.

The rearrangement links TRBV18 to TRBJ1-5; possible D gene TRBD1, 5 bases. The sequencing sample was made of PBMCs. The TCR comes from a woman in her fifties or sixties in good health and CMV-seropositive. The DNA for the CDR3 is TGTGCCAGCTCACCAGGCGGCAGGGATCAGCCCCAGCATTTT. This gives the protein CASSPGGRDQPQHF. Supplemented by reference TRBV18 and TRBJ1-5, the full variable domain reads NAGVMQNPRHLVRRRGQEARLRCSPMKGHSHVYWYRQLPEEGLKFMVYLQKENIIDESGMPKERFSAEFPKEGPSILRIQQVVRGDSAAYFCASSPGGRDQPQHFGDGTRLSIL.